The 10 T cell receptor beta chains presented below share a single source sample, sequenced in a study of OX40 agonist ivuxolimab in advanced cancers. Only in-frame clones appear in the TCRdb table, and some are missing; sequencing was by immunoSEQ multiplex PCR. In the table there are 55,000 to 60,000 clones, around nine tenths of which are singletons. This material consisted of CD4+ or CD8+ T cells sorted from blood, taken in a trial of the OX40 agonist ivuxolimab. Source of these receptors: an adult with an advanced solid tumor such as melanoma, head and neck, liver or kidney cancer.

The chain recombines TRBV6-6 with TRBJ1-5, with D perhaps TRBD1 (5 bases). There are 16 residues in the CDR3. Germline V gene sequence: CDR1 MNHNY, CDR2 SVGAGI (reference sequence). V was shortened by 0 bases and J by 0 bases, with 9 bases between the two germline ends. Here the CDR3 DNA reads TGTGCCAGCAGTTACTCTTCGGGGGATAGCAATCAGCCCCAGCATTTT. It encodes CASSYSSGDSNQPQHF.

The rearrangement uses TRBV11-2 and TRBJ1-2, with 8 bases matching TRBD1. Germline values: CDR1 SGHAT, CDR2 FQNNGV. The CDR3 spans 14 residues. The J segment lost 7 bases and the V segment lost 3 bases, leaving 7 bases of the junction unmatched. The CDR3: CASSFVQGVGGYTF. The CDR3 DNA follows: TGTGCCAGCAGCTTCGTACAGGGGGTCGGTGGCTACACCTTC.

The chain is built from TRBV7-2 and TRBJ2-7; a weak D match, TRBD1 (6 bases). Trimming cost V 1 base and J 5 bases, with 12 bases left between them. Germline loops: CDR1 SGHTA, CDR2 FQGNSA. The CDR3 contains 14 residues. The CDR3: CASSLVTGSNEQYF. CDR3 DNA sequence: TGTGCCAGCAGCTTAGTAACAGGGTCCAACGAGCAGTACTTC. The full variable domain, rest sourced from reference TRBV7-2 and TRBJ2-7, is GAGVSQSPSNKVTEKGKDVELRCDPISGHTALYWYRQSLGQGLEFLIYFQGNSAPDKSGLPSDRFSAERTGGSVSTLTIQRTQQEDSAVYLCASSLVTGSNEQYFGPGTRLTVT.

This clone appeared a single time. This chain links TRBV5-1 with TRBJ2-2; tentative D call: TRBD1 (5 bases). Per germline, CDR1 SGHRS and CDR2 YFSETQ. Trimming removed 0 bases at V and 3 bases at J, with 6 bases between. This CDR3 contains 14 residues. CDR3 in DNA: TGCGCCAGCAGCTTGGGACAGTACACCGGGGAGCTGTTTTTT. It encodes CASSLGQYTGELFF.

This rearrangement joins TRBV19 to TRBJ1-5; no clear D gene. Germline V gene data show CDR1 as LNHDA and CDR2 as SQIVND (reference sequence). This CDR3 is 14 amino acids long. V was pared by 7 bases and J by 0 bases, with 10 bases between. The CDR3 loop is CASKGGNSNQPQHF. In nucleotides, the CDR3 is TGTGCCAGTAAAGGAGGGAATAGCAATCAGCCCCAGCATTTT. The whole variable domain, filled in from reference TRBV19 and TRBJ1-5, reads DGGITQSPKYLFRKEGQNVTLSCEQNLNHDAMYWYRQDPGQGLRLIYYSQIVNDFQKGDIAEGYSVSREKKESFPLTVTSAQKNPTAFYLCASKGGNSNQPQHFGDGTRLSIL.

The chain combines TRBV7-9 with TRBJ2-1, with D tentatively TRBD1 (7 bases). V gave up 5 bases and J gave up 10 bases, with 15 bases separating them. The CDR3 sequence is 13 residues long. CDR1 is SEHNR and CDR2 is FQNEAQ in the germline V gene (reference sequence). The CDR3 DNA follows: TGTGCCAGCAGCAGGGGGGCGGGACAGGAGCAGTTCTTC. It translates to CASSRGAGQEQFF.

The chain employs TRBV6-6 and TRBJ2-1, with 10 nucleotides matching TRBD1. This CDR3 comprises 15 residues. In germline, CDR1 is MNHNY, CDR2 SVGAGI (reference sequence). The trim removed 6 bases at V and 2 bases at J, leaving 4 bases unmatched. CDR3 DNA sequence: TGTGCCAGCAGGCGACAGGGGGCGGCCTACAATGAGCAGTTCTTC. Translated: CASRRQGAAYNEQFF.

The V and J genes are TRBV28 and TRBJ1-5, with 9 bases identical to TRBD1. Germline CDR1 reads MDHEN; CDR2 reads SYDVKM. Losses at the gene ends were 5 bases for V and 5 bases for J; bases not matched to a gene: 4. The CDR3 length is 14 residues. CDR3 bases: TGTGCCAGCAGTCCAACAGGGGGCCATCAGCCCCAGCATTTT. Translated: CASSPTGGHQPQHF. Using reference TRBV28 and TRBJ1-5 for the parts outside the CDR3, the full variable domain is DVKVTQSSRYLVKRTGEKVFLECVQDMDHENMFWYRQDPGLGLRLIYFSYDVKMKEKGDIPEGYSVSREKKERFSLILESASTNQTSMYLCASSPTGGHQPQHFGDGTRLSIL.

A single count supports this clone. V gene TRBV7-9 combines with J gene TRBJ1-1; TRBD1 matches 8 bases. Germline values: CDR1 SEHNR, CDR2 FQNEAQ (reference sequence). V was pared by 2 bases and J by 0 bases, with 5 bases of the junction left unmatched. CDR3 length: 16 residues. DNA for the CDR3: TGTGCCAGCAGCTTAACTACGACAGGGGTGAACACTGAAGCTTTCTTT. Its protein is CASSLTTTGVNTEAFF.

The rearrangement joins TRBV4-2 to TRBJ1-1; 10 bases map to TRBD1. Losses at the gene ends were 2 bases for V and 3 bases for J; bases not matched to a gene: 3. CDR3 size: 15 residues. Germline loops: CDR1 LGHNA, CDR2 YNFKEQ. The CDR3 here is CASSQPGQGYTEAFF. The CDR3 DNA reads as TGTGCCAGCAGCCAACCGGGACAGGGGTACACTGAAGCTTTCTTT.